The present entry profiles one T cell receptor beta chain with its context. Its antigen remains unknown. Here immunoSEQ multiplex PCR was the method, and the copy in TCRdb shows in-frame clones only, minus some. Found here are 650,000 to 800,000 clones, under 95% of them singletons; the top ten hold roughly 22%. This sample is part of a study of shared clonotypes between healthy human individuals. As defined, naive CD8 cells were CD45RO-negative and positively selected for CCR7, with terminally differentiated effector memory CD45RA+ cells excluded. The study's findings and limits: Only blood samples were collected, and tissue repertoires likely differ. Among donors, the sharing of clonotypes was expected to be influenced by sequencing depth. At large depth, rarefaction still showed sorted-subset sequencing to be incomplete. With a few donors compared, roughly 5% of naive CD4 clonotypes were shared.

Germline CDR1 is MNHNY and CDR2 is SVGAGI (reference sequence). V was shortened by 6 bases and J by 4 bases, with 10 bases between the two germline ends. The CDR3 has 12 residues. The sequencing input was naive CD8+ T cells sorted from blood. This chain connects TRBV6-6 to TRBJ2-7, with D maybe TRBD1 (5 bases). The receptor's source is a man aged 30 to 39 in good health. CDR3 nucleotide sequence: TGTGCCAGCAGCCAGGGCTTATACGAGCAGTACTTC. Encoded protein: CASSQGLYEQYF.